The clone carrying this T cell receptor beta chain showed up many times. This record belongs to a study of neurological immune-mediated disorders. Unmatched junction bases numbered 15, after V lost 6 bases and J lost 0 bases. The germline V gene has CDR1 DFQATT and CDR2 SNEGSKA (reference sequence). The CDR3 is 19 residues long. TCRdb recomputed calls from the 5' RACE reads with MiXCR, one row per CDR3 protein. The sample has 80,000 to 100,000 distinct CDR3 sequences, roughly 3.5% seen once. The sequenced sample consisted of PBMCs. This TCR was recovered from a woman aged 45 to 65 with multiple sclerosis. The rearrangement links TRBV20-1 to TRBJ1-5; 12 bases fit TRBD1. CDR3 protein: CSAFLSGTGGQYSNQPQHF. Written as DNA, the CDR3 is TGCAGTGCATTTTTATCCGGGACAGGGGGCCAGTATAGCAATCAGCCCCAGCATTTT.